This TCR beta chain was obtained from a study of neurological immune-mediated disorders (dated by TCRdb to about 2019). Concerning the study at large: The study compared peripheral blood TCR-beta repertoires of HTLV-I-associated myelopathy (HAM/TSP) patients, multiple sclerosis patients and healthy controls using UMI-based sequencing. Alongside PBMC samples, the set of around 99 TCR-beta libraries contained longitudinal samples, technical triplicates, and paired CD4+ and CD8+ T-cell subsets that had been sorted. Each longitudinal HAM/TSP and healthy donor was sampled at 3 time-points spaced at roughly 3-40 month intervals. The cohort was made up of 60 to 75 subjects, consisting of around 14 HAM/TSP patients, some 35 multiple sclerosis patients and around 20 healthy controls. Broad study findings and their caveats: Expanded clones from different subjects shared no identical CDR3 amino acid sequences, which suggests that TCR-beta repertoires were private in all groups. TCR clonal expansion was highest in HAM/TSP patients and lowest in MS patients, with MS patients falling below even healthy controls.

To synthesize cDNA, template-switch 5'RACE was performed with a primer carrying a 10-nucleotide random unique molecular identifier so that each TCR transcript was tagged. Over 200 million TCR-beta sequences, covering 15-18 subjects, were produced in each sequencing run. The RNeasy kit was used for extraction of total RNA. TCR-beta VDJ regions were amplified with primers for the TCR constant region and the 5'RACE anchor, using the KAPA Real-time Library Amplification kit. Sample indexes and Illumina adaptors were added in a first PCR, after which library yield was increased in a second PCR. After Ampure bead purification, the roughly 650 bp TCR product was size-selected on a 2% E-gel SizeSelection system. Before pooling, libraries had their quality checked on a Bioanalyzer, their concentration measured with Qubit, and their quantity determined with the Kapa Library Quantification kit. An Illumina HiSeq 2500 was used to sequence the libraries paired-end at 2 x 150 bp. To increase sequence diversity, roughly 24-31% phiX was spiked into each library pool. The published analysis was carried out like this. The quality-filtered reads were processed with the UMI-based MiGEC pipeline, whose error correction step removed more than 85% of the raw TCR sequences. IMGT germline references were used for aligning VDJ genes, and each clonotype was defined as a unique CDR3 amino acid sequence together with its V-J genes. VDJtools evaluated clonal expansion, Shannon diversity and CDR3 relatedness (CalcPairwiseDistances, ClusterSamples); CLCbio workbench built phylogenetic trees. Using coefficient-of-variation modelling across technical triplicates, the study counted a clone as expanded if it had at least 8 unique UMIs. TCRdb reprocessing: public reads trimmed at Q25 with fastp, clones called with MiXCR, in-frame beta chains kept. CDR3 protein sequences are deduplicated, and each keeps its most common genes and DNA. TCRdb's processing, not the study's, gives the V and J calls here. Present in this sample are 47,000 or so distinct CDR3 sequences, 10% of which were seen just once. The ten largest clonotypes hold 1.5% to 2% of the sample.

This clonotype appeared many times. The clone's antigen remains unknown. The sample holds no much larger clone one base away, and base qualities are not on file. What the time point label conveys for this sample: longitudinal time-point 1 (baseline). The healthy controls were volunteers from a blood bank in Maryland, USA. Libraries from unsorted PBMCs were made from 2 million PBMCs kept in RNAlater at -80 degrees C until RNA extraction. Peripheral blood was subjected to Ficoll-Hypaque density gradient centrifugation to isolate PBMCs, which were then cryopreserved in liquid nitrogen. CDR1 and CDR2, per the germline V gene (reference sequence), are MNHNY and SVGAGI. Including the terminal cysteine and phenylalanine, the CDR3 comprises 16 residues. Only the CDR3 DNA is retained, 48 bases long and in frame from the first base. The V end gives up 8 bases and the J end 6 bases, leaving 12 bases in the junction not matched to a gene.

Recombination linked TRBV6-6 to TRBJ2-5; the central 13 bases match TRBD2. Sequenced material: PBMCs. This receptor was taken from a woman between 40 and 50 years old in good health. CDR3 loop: CASEPFRTSGRQTQYF. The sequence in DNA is TGTGCCAGCGAACCTTTTCGGACTAGCGGGAGACAGACCCAGTACTTC.